This T cell receptor beta chain was recovered during a study of blood T cell repertoires in COVID-19. About the research overall: Nucleic acid was either cDNA or gDNA, and it came from T cells, B-cell-depleted T cells, or PBMCs.

This CDR3 comprises 15 residues. In germline, CDR1 is SGHRS, CDR2 YFSETQ. The V end lost 4 bases, the J end lost 2 bases, and 14 bases lay between the germline ends. Seattle enrolled patients during active infection and tracked them longitudinally. Under the authors' procedure: Reference gene primer amplification in the assay estimated nucleated cell counts. TCRdb's table, derived via immunoSEQ multiplex PCR, lists solely in-frame clones and lacks some. D and trimming come from the DNA, and the V and J calls and clone size come from that table. There are around 190,000 clones in the sample; 70% to 90% occur only once, and 18% lies in the top ten.

The clonotype originates from a man aged 50 to 59 with COVID-19, enrolled during active disease. The sequenced sample was peripheral blood. The chain has TRBV5-1 and TRBJ2-3, with D tentatively TRBD2 (7 bases). The CDR3 nucleotides read TGCGCCAGCAGCATCGAGCGGGGACACACAGATACGCAGTATTTT. Translating it yields CASSIERGHTDTQYF.